The T cell receptor (beta chain) under discussion was sequenced for a study of cytomegalovirus exposure and HLA in healthy donors. Study-level background: Around 180 million T cells yielded 100 million or so unique TCR beta sequences in earlier analysis. Study results and caveats: Researchers had no immune exposure information except CMV serostatus available.

The germline V gene encodes CDR1 SQVTM and CDR2 ANQGSEA. This CDR3 has 15 amino acids. V was clipped by 6 bases and J by 1 base, with 16 bases between them. In the PCR, 60 Vbeta and 13 Jbeta primers were used. Per the study methods: A later analysis counted 70 million to 85 million unique TCR beta chains, around 11 million shared. Profiled with immunoSEQ multiplex PCR; TCRdb holds only in-frame clones, not every one. V and J calls and clone size come straight from that table; D and trimming were deduced from the DNA. The sample carries about 160,000 clones, roughly 80% recorded once. Comment on this clone: The antigen remains unidentified.

The sequence derives from a female donor in good health and CMV-seronegative. The sequenced sample was PBMCs. The chain joins TRBV29-1 to TRBJ2-1; weak D call: TRBD2 (6 bases). The CDR3 protein is CSVHGTPGSYNEQFF. The CDR3 bases are TGCAGCGTCCACGGGACTCCGGGGTCCTACAATGAGCAGTTCTTC.